This T cell receptor beta chain was found in a study of shared clonotypes between healthy human individuals. The wider study: CD4 naive and memory got three plates each, CD8 naive two, CD8 memory one.

The CDR3 covers 10 residues. V lost 7 bases and J 7 bases, leaving 6 bases between the germline ends. From germline, CDR1 is SGHNT and CDR2 YENEEA. CD45RO negativity and positive selection for CCR7 defined naive CD8 cells, a population that excluded terminally differentiated effector memory CD45RA+ cells. Genomic DNA of every subset was divided equally among multiple immunoSEQ plates. Method: immunoSEQ multiplex PCR; TCRdb's copy keeps in-frame clones and lacks some. The table has about 820,000 clones, approximately 92% seen once; the top ten hold less than 25%. The receptor was isolated from a man aged 30 to 45 in good health. The chain recombines TRBV11-3 with TRBJ2-3; D remains ambiguous. The sequencing input was naive CD8+ T cells sorted from blood. CDR3: CASTRYTQYF. The CDR3 coding sequence is TGTGCCAGCACCCGTTATACGCAGTATTTT.